Each of the 16 T cell receptor beta chains below was sequenced from the same sample in a study of metastatic and nonmetastatic thyroid tumors. Treatment of any kind had been given to no patient before thyroid surgery. From the PCR reads, TCRdb re-called clones with MiXCR. This table has several thousand clones, 30% to 35% appearing once. The sequencing input was tumor tissue. These receptors were obtained from a female donor with papillary thyroid cancer or a benign thyroid nodule (not recorded which). Some clones in this sample may be carry-over from other donors' samples.

This clone is medium-sized. The chain is built from TRBV20-1 and TRBJ2-1, with 10 nucleotides matching TRBD2. The CDR3 totals 14 residues. V lost 6 bases and J lost 3; bases outside the gene matches: 5. Per germline, CDR1 DFQATT and CDR2 SNEGSKA (reference sequence). CDR3 in amino acids: CSAARLAGYNEQFF. In nucleotides, the CDR3 is TGCAGTGCGGCCCGACTAGCGGGCTACAATGAGCAGTTCTTC.

The rearrangement uses TRBV6-1 and TRBJ2-5, with 7 bases matching TRBD2. V shed 6 bases, J shed 2 bases, and the junction held 9 bases outside the gene matches. The CDR3 contains 15 residues. The germline V gene encodes CDR1 MNHNS and CDR2 SASEGT. For the CDR3, the DNA is TGTGCCAGCAGCGGAATCGCGGGAGAACAAGAGACCCAGTACTTC. Its translation is CASSGIAGEQETQYF.

This clone qualifies as medium-sized. The rearrangement uses TRBV5-1 and TRBJ1-2; 7 positions match TRBD1. The CDR3 length is 14 residues. Per the germline V gene, CDR1 is SGHRS and CDR2 is YFSETQ. The J segment lost 5 bases and the V segment lost 4 bases, leaving 8 bases of the junction unmatched. The CDR3 bases are TGCGCCAGCAGCCCAGACAGGGCGGGGTATGGCTACACCTTC. It is translated as CASSPDRAGYGYTF. The whole variable domain, filled in from reference TRBV5-1 and TRBJ1-2, reads KAGVTQTPRYLIKTRGQQVTLSCSPISGHRSVSWYQQTPGQGLQFLFEYFSETQRNKGNFPGRFSGRQFSNSRSEMNVSTLELGDSALYLCASSPDRAGYGYTFGSGTRLTVV.

The V gene is TRBV4-1, the J gene TRBJ1-2, with a tentative D call TRBD1 (5 bases). CDR1 is MGHRA, CDR2 YSYEKL, per germline. Between the trimmed V and J ends, which lost 8 bases and 8 bases, there was a span of 21 bases. CDR3 size: 14 residues. The CDR3 DNA is TGCGCCAGCGGGACGCATGGGGAAGGTAAAGGCTACACCTTC. Its protein product is CASGTHGEGKGYTF.

This clone showed up many times. J is TRBJ2-1 and V is TRBV9; no clear D. The CDR3 runs 16 residues. CDR1 is SGDLS, CDR2 YYNGEE, per germline. V was pared by 1 base and J by 1 base, with 12 bases between. The CDR3 DNA is TGTGCCAGCAGCGTATTTCCCTTGGGGTCCTACAATGAGCAGTTCTTC. Protein sequence: CASSVFPLGSYNEQFF.

This clone was seen only once. CDR3 DNA sequence: TGTGCCAGCAGTTTGGGGGGGGGCGGAGGTGGAAACACCATATATTTT. It codes for CASSLGGGGGGNTIYF. The chain has TRBV12-3 or TRBV12-4 and TRBJ1-3; maybe TRBD1 (6 bases). Between the trimmed V and J ends, which lost 3 bases and 3 bases, there was a span of 15 bases. The CDR3 covers 16 residues.

The table lists this clone with many counts. The genes are TRBV4-2 and TRBJ2-1, with 11 nucleotides matching TRBD2. The CDR3 contains 19 residues. Germline loops: CDR1 LGHNA, CDR2 YNFKEQ. Trimming took 4 bases from V and 0 from J; bases not matched to a gene: 11. DNA of the CDR3: TGTGCCAGCAGCCCCGACGTGGGACTAGCGGCGAGCTCCTACAATGAGCAGTTCTTC. As protein: CASSPDVGLAASSYNEQFF.

This clone was seen a handful of times. The rearrangement joins TRBV6-2 or TRBV6-3 to TRBJ1-2; 11 positions match TRBD1. The CDR3 has 16 residues. Germline values: CDR1 MNHEY, CDR2 SVGEGT. V shed 0 bases and J 10 bases; nucleotides not matched to a gene: 10. CDR3 amino acids: CASSYSPGQGALDYTF. DNA of the CDR3: TGTGCCAGCAGTTACTCTCCTGGACAGGGGGCGCTGGACTACACCTTC.

This clone was observed at least ten times. The chain joins TRBV9 to TRBJ2-5, with D perhaps matching TRBD2 (6 bases). The CDR3 contains 13 residues. Per germline, CDR1 SGDLS and CDR2 YYNGEE. Trimming took off 3 bases at V and 5 bases at J, with 11 bases between the two ends. The CDR3 DNA sequence: TGTGCCAGCAGCGGGACTATGTTCGAGACCCAGTACTTC. Translating it yields CASSGTMFETQYF.

The chain is built from TRBV6-1 and TRBJ2-3; TRBD1 agrees at 12 bases. Trimming took 5 bases from V and 4 from J; bases not matched to a gene: 4. The germline V gene has CDR1 MNHNS and CDR2 SASEGT. The CDR3 extends over 15 amino acids. CDR3 sequence reads: CASSSGTGGPDTQYF. Here the CDR3 DNA reads TGTGCCAGCAGTTCCGGGACAGGGGGCCCAGATACGCAGTATTTT.

This clone came up a few times. The rearrangement links TRBV19 to TRBJ2-3; D may be TRBD2 (5 bases). Trimming left V 1 base short and J 2 bases short, with 7 bases between. This CDR3 comprises 14 residues. Looked up from germline, CDR1 is LNHDA and CDR2 is SQIVND (reference sequence). In DNA form, the CDR3 reads TGTGCCAGTAGTATAGGAGGGTACACAGATACGCAGTATTTT. Residues: CASSIGGYTDTQYF.

A remark on this clone: The CDR3 end shows no conserved phenylalanine or tryptophan, and so a read error is likely. The DNA is left out, because the CDR3 cannot be placed on it with certainty; the CDR3 is given as TCRdb lists it. V gene TRBV2 combines with J gene TRBJ1-1; whether TRBD1, the table's D call, matches the DNA was not checked. The CDR3 spans 15 residues, counting both ends. Germline-derived CDR1 and CDR2 are SNHLY and FYNNEI. The CDR3 reads CASRGDRGVGTESFL.

This clone is labeled medium-sized. This rearrangement joins TRBV9 to TRBJ2-1, with D perhaps TRBD2 (6 bases). The V end was cut by 0 bases, the J end by 7 bases, with 14 bases between. This CDR3 is 15 amino acids long. From germline, CDR1 is SGDLS and CDR2 YYNGEE. The CDR3 nucleotides are TGTGCCAGCAGCGTAGAGTACGGGAGAGATAATGAGCAGTTCTTC. This gives the protein CASSVEYGRDNEQFF.

The chain is built from TRBV5-4 and TRBJ1-6; 7 bases line up with TRBD1. The CDR3 runs to 15 residues. Trimming took 4 bases from V and 13 from J; bases not matched to a gene: 14. Germline V gives CDR1 SGHNT, CDR2 YYREEE (reference sequence). CDR3 sequence (DNA): TGTGCCAGCAGCGGGGAGACAGGGTTCAAATCGCCCCTCCACTTT. The encoded protein is CASSGETGFKSPLHF.

By frequency in the sample, this clone is medium-sized. The chain links TRBV20-1 to TRBJ2-2, with D unclear. The V end was cut by 4 bases, the J end by 4 bases, with 13 bases between. Germline V gene lookup returns CDR1 DFQATT and CDR2 SNEGSKA (reference sequence). This CDR3 is built from 14 residues. The CDR3 region has the DNA TGCAGTGCTAACGGGCAGTCCCCCACCGGGGAGCTGTTTTTT. Residues: CSANGQSPTGELFF.

About this clone itself: At one end the junction does not follow the germline gene, possibly because of a read error. CDR3 residues: CARSVSQVAPLHF. The CDR3 nucleotides read TGTGCCAGAAGTGTATCACAGGTTGCACCCCTCCACTTT. The chain is built from TRBV6-1 and TRBJ1-6, with TRBD1 as a possible D gene (5 bases). The CDR3 contains 13 residues. Germline CDR1 reads MNHNS; CDR2 reads SASEGT.